This T cell receptor (beta chain) originates from a study of CD8+ T cells in alopecia areata. cDNA prepared by RNA extraction and subsequent reverse transcription served as the template for sequencing. The data were produced by immunoSEQ multiplex PCR, yet TCRdb's version contains in-frame clones alone and is incomplete. This sample has approximately 150,000 clones, with roughly 50% found just once. Germline assignment: CDR1 SQVTM and CDR2 ANQGSEA. This CDR3 region has 14 residues. With 7 bases clipped from V and 1 base from J, the junction kept 7 bases outside the gene matches. The TCR originated in a human donor in good health. The source material was CD4+ T cells sorted from blood. This rearrangement joins TRBV29-1 to TRBJ2-7, with 10 bases aligning to TRBD1. The CDR3 DNA reads TGCAGCGGGTCCTGGGGACAGGGGTCCTACGAGCAGTACTTC. It yields the protein CSGSWGQGSYEQYF.